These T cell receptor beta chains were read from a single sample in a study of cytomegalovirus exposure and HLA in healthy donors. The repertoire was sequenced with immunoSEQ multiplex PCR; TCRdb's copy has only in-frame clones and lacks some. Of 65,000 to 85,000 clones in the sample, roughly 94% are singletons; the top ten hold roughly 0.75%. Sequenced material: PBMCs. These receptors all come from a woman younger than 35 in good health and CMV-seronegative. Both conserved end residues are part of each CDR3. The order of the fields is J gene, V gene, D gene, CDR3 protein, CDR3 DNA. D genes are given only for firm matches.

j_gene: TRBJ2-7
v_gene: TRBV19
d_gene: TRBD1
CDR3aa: CASSIYDRGPYEQYF
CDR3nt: TGTGCCAGTAGTATATACGACAGGGGCCCCTACGAGCAGTACTTC

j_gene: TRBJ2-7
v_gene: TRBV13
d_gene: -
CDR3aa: CASSFWALPYEQYF
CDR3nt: TGTGCCAGCAGCTTTTGGGCCCTACCCTACGAGCAGTACTTC

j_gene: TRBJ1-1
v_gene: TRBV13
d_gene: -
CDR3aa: CASSLWGGTEAFF
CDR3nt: TGTGCCAGCAGCTTGTGGGGGGGCACTGAAGCTTTCTTT

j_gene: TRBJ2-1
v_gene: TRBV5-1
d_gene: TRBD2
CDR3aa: CASSGGRAIDEQFF
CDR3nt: TGCGCCAGCAGCGGCGGGAGGGCCATAGATGAGCAGTTCTTC

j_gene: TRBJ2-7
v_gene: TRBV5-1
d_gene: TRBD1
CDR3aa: CASSLGTGVVSYEQYF
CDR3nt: TGCGCCAGCAGCTTGGGAACAGGGGTAGTTTCCTACGAGCAGTACTTC

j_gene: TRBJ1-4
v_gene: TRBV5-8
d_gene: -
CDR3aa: CASSSGTQQSREKLFF
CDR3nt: TGTGCCAGCAGCTCCGGGACACAACAAAGTCGGGAAAAACTGTTTTTT

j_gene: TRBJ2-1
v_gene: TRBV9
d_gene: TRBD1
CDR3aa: CASSIGQGTYNEQFF
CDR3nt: TGTGCCAGCAGCATAGGACAGGGTACATACAATGAGCAGTTCTTC

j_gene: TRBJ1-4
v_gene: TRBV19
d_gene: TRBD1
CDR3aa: CASSIGQVNEKLFF
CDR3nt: TGTGCCAGTAGTATCGGACAGGTTAATGAAAAACTGTTTTTT

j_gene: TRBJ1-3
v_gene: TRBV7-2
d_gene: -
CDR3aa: CASSLGQTSSGNTIYF
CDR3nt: TGTGCCAGCAGCTTAGGGCAGACTAGCTCTGGAAACACCATATATTTT

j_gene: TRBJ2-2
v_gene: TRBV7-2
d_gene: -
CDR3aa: CASSLSGVVTGELFF
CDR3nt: TGTGCCAGCAGCTTATCAGGGGTGGTCACCGGGGAGCTGTTTTTT

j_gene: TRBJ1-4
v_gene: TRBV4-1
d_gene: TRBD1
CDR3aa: CASSQMTGSDEKLFF
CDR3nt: TGCGCCAGCAGCCAAATGACAGGGTCTGATGAAAAACTGTTTTTT

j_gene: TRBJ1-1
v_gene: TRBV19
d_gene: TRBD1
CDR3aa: CASRALLVDRRMNTEAFF
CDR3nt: TGTGCCAGTAGAGCCCTCCTGGTGGACAGGAGAATGAACACTGAAGCTTTCTTT

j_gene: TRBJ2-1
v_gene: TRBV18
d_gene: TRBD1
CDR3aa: CASSPGTGGNEQFF
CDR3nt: TGTGCCAGCTCTCCCGGGACAGGGGGGAATGAGCAGTTCTTC

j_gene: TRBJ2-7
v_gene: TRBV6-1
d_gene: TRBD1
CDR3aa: CASSEAGQGTPWDEQYF
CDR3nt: TGTGCCAGCAGTGAAGCCGGACAGGGGACGCCCTGGGACGAGCAGTACTTC

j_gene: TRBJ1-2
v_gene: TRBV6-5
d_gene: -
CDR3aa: CASRTAQSYTF
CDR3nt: TGTGCCAGCAGGACAGCGCAGAGCTACACCTTC

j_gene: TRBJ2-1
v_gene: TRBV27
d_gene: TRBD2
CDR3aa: CASSPSGTTYNEQFF
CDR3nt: TGTGCCAGCAGTCCAAGCGGGACCACCTACAATGAGCAGTTCTTC

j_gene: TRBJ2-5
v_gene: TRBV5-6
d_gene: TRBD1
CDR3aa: CASSFYGTGGDKLNF
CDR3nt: TGTGCCAGCAGCTTTTACGGGACAGGGGGCGACAAGTTGAACTTC

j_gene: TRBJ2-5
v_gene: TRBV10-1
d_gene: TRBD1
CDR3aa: CASSDGTGRETQYF
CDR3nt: TGCGCCAGCAGCGACGGGACAGGGAGAGAGACCCAGTACTTC

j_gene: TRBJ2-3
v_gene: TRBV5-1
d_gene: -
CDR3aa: CASSSGLITDTQYF
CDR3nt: TGCGCCAGCAGCTCCGGACTCATCACAGATACGCAGTATTTT

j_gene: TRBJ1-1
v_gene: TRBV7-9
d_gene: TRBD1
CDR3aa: CASSPGQGHTEAFF
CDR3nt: TGTGCCAGCAGCCCGGGACAGGGGCACACTGAAGCTTTCTTT